This T cell receptor beta chain appears in the sequencing data of a study of T-cell reconstitution after alpha-beta-depleted transplantation in children. During its preparation, the TCRbeta library received unique molecular identifiers. TCRdb passed the PCR reads through MiXCR, listing each CDR3 protein once. The sample includes about 160,000 distinct CDR3 sequences, more than 9.5% of them seen just once. This clonotype occurred many times. The sequence was collected from a boy aged 2 to 10 with acute myeloid leukemia, due to receive a stem cell transplant. The starting material was PBMCs, obtained before TCRalphabeta/CD19-depleted stem cell transplant.

The CDR3 is CATSFRGARTDTQYF. CDR3 DNA: TGTGCCACCAGCTTTCGTGGGGCTCGCACAGATACGCAGTATTTT. This rearrangement joins TRBV15 to TRBJ2-3, with a weak D call TRBD1 (5 bases). CDR3 length: 15 residues. V was clipped by 5 bases and J by 1 base, with 13 bases between them. From germline, CDR1 is LNHNV and CDR2 YYDKDF (reference sequence). The variable domain in full, completed from reference TRBV15 and TRBJ2-3, reads DAMVIQNPRYQVTQFGKPVTLSCSQTLNHNVMYWYQQKSSQAPKLLFHYYDKDFNNEADTPDNFQSRRPNTSFCFLDIRSPGLGDTAMYLCATSFRGARTDTQYFGPGTRLTVL.